This entry concerns a single T cell receptor beta chain. Its specificity is unknown. The sample comes from a study of T cells in localized non-small cell lung cancer. Study-level results: A single tumor region was sequenced, leaving heterogeneity possible. Appearances in adjacent lung were noted for a median around 55 of the top 100 tumor clones. Longer overall survival was linked to higher blood T cell density. Highest T cell clonality was seen in uninvolved adjacent lung, surpassing that measured in tumor.

Generated by immunoSEQ multiplex PCR, the TCRdb table keeps only in-frame clones and is missing some. The repertoire holds approximately 31,000 clones, about nine tenths seen once, with roughly 4.2% in the top ten. This CDR3 has 12 residues. Germline CDR1 is LNHDA and CDR2 is SQIVND (reference sequence). Trimming removed 2 bases from V and 4 bases from J, with 3 bases in between. Sequenced material: peripheral blood, taken before any cancer treatment. This sequence originates from a male donor aged 60 or over with stage III lung adenocarcinoma. This chain connects TRBV19 to TRBJ1-3; D is undetermined. CDR3 DNA: TGTGCCAGTAGTATATACGGAAACACCATATATTTT. This sequence encodes CASSIYGNTIYF.